This is a list of T cell receptor beta chains from one sample in a study of blood T cell repertoires in COVID-19. Data came from immunoSEQ multiplex PCR; TCRdb stores just in-frame clones and leaves some out. The repertoire includes about 410,000 clones, roughly 90% of them detected once, and less than 2% sits in the top ten. Sequencing used peripheral blood. Receptors originate from a middle-aged woman with COVID-19, enrolled during active disease. CDR3s include the opening cysteine and the closing phenylalanine or tryptophan. A D gene is named only where the DNA matches it firmly. Where a row states a size, it is once, few, many or the class of an expanded clone; other rows omit it.

TRBJ2-3,-,-,TRBV11-2,TGTGCCAGCAGCTTAGGGTGGCGGGAAGGAGATACGCAGTATTTT,CASSLGWREGDTQYF
TRBJ1-1,TRBD1,-,TRBV25-1,TGTGCCAGCAGTGAGGATACAGGGGGAATGAACACTGAAGCTTTCTTT,CASSEDTGGMNTEAFF
TRBJ1-1,-,-,TRBV18,TGTGCCAGCTCACAATCGTTCGGAGAAGAAGCTTTCTTT,CASSQSFGEEAFF
TRBJ1-2,-,-,TRBV5-5,TGTGCCAGCAGCTTCAGGGAACCATATAATTATGGCTACACCTTC,CASSFREPYNYGYTF
TRBJ1-2,-,-,TRBV7-8,TGTGCCAGCAGCTTGTCCGGGATCGACTACACCTTC,CASSLSGIDYTF
TRBJ2-2,-,-,TRBV5-1,TGCGCCAGCAGCTTGGGCAGGGCCACCGGGGAGCTGTTTTTT,CASSLGRATGELFF
TRBJ2-2,TRBD2,-,TRBV5-6,TGTGCCAGCAGCTTGTCGACTAGCGGGCTGTTTTTT,CASSLSTSGLFF
TRBJ1-1,-,-,TRBV5-1,TGCGCCAGCAGCTCGACCGACAGACGGAACACTGAAGCTTTCTTT,CASSSTDRRNTEAFF
TRBJ2-4,TRBD1,once,TRBV5-4,TGTGCCAGCAGTCCACAGGGGGTTGGCGCCAAAAACATTCAGTACTTC,CASSPQGVGAKNIQYF
TRBJ2-1,TRBD1,-,TRBV11-2,TGTGCCAGCAGCCGGGACAGCTATTACAATGAGCAGTTCTTC,CASSRDSYYNEQFF
TRBJ1-6,-,-,TRBV7-6,TGTGCCAGCAGCTTAGGGACAAGGGGCCTTTCACCCCTCCACTTT,CASSLGTRGLSPLHF
TRBJ2-7,-,-,TRBV20-1,TGCAGTGCTAGCCGGGGGTTAGAGCAGTACTTC,CSASRGLEQYF
TRBJ2-7,TRBD2,-,TRBV6-5,TGTGCCAGCAGTTGGCAGCGGGAGTGGGCTAAGTACGAGCAGTACTTC,CASSWQREWAKYEQYF
TRBJ1-5,-,-,TRBV7-2,TGTGCCAGCAGCTTATCCGGGAATAGCAATCAGCCCCAGCATTTT,CASSLSGNSNQPQHF
TRBJ1-2,TRBD1,-,TRBV7-2,TGTGCCAGCAGCCCTCGACAGGGCTATGGCTACACCTTC,CASSPRQGYGYTF
TRBJ1-5,TRBD1,-,TRBV28,TGTGCCAGCAGTCAAGGGACAGACTATAGCAATCAGCCCCAGCATTTT,CASSQGTDYSNQPQHF
TRBJ1-2,-,few,TRBV3-1/TRBV3-2,TGTGCCAGCAGCCAAGATCCAGGGGTCTATGGCTACACCTTC,CASSQDPGVYGYTF
TRBJ2-3,-,-,TRBV7-9,TGTGCCAGCGCCCCCGCCAGGACAACTTTCACAGATACGCAGTATTTT,CASAPARTTFTDTQYF
TRBJ2-2,-,-,TRBV6-6,TGTGCCAGCAGTTACGGGGACTGGAACACCGGGGAGCTGTTTTTT,CASSYGDWNTGELFF
TRBJ2-1,TRBD2,-,TRBV18,TGTGCCAGCTCATCAACCCCCCTTACTAGCGGGAGTAGGTATGAGCAGTTCTTC,CASSSTPLTSGSRYEQFF
TRBJ2-1,TRBD2,-,TRBV5-1,TGCGCCAGCAGCTTCGGGGGGAGCTCCTACAATGAGCAGTTCTTC,CASSFGGSSYNEQFF
TRBJ1-3,-,-,TRBV5-1,TGCGCCAGCAGCTTGGTTGGGCAGTCCTCTGGAAACACCATATATTTT,CASSLVGQSSGNTIYF
TRBJ1-5,-,-,TRBV12-3/TRBV12-4,TGTGCCAGCAGTTTACTCGGTCAGCCCCAGCATTTT,CASSLLGQPQHF
TRBJ2-5,TRBD2,-,TRBV19,TGTGCCAGTAGTCCCCCTCTAGCGGGGGGGTTTGGGGAGACCCAGTACTTC,CASSPPLAGGFGETQYF
TRBJ1-6,TRBD1,-,TRBV28,TGTGCCTGGAGGGGGCTCGGGGGTAATTCACCCCTCCACTTT,CAWRGLGGNSPLHF
TRBJ1-1,-,-,TRBV6-2/TRBV6-3,TGTGCCAGCAGTTACTCGAGAGAGGGCACTGAAGCTTTCTTT,CASSYSREGTEAFF
TRBJ2-1,-,-,TRBV19,TGTGCCAGTAGTATAGGGCTTTACTACAATGAGCAGTTCTTC,CASSIGLYYNEQFF
TRBJ1-4,-,-,TRBV4-1,TGCGCCAGCAGCCAACCAGGGGCCTCCAATGAAAAACTGTTTTTT,CASSQPGASNEKLFF
TRBJ1-1,-,-,TRBV18,TGTGCCAGCTCACCACTCAGAGGGGGGGTGAACACTGAAGCTTTCTTT,CASSPLRGGVNTEAFF
TRBJ1-2,-,-,TRBV6-1,TGTGCCAGCAGTCTGGCCGGACAGTTTTATGGCTACACCTTC,CASSLAGQFYGYTF
TRBJ1-5,-,once,TRBV4-3,TGCGCCAGCAGCCTCTCCGGTACGGGGGGGGGTGATCAGCCCCAGCATTTT,CASSLSGTGGGDQPQHF
TRBJ1-3,-,-,TRBV7-2,TGTGCCACTGCAAGGGGTGGGTCTTTCTCTGGAAACACCATATATTTT,CATARGGSFSGNTIYF
TRBJ1-5,-,few,TRBV7-9,TGTGCCAGCAGCTTAAGGGGAAGCCAGCCCCAGCATTTT,CASSLRGSQPQHF
TRBJ1-4,TRBD1,once,TRBV9,TGTGCCAGCAGCCTTTGGGGACAGGGAGACGAAAAACTGTTTTTT,CASSLWGQGDEKLFF
TRBJ2-1,-,-,TRBV11-2,TGTGCCAGCAGCTATTTCGTATACAATGAGCAGTTCTTC,CASSYFVYNEQFF
TRBJ1-3,TRBD1,-,TRBV9,TGTGCCAGCAGCCCGGACAGGGGAGGTGGAAACACCATATATTTT,CASSPDRGGGNTIYF
TRBJ2-1,-,-,TRBV5-1,TGCGCCAGCAGCTCCCGGGGGAGCTCCTACAATGAGCAGTTCTTC,CASSSRGSSYNEQFF
TRBJ2-2,-,once,TRBV5-6,TGTGCCAGCAGCGGACAGCGGATAAACACCGGGGAGCTGTTTTTT,CASSGQRINTGELFF
TRBJ1-2,-,once,TRBV11-2,TGTGCCAGCAGCTTAGGGCAGGGCAACTATGGCTACACCTTC,CASSLGQGNYGYTF
TRBJ2-1,TRBD2,few,TRBV7-2,TGTGCCAGCAGCTTAGAAGGGACTAGCGGGAGGTGGGAGCAGTTCTTC,CASSLEGTSGRWEQFF
TRBJ2-1,-,-,TRBV19,TGTGCCAGTAGTATAAGAACAGGGCCCGATTGGAATGAGCAGTTCTTC,CASSIRTGPDWNEQFF
TRBJ2-7,TRBD1,-,TRBV7-2,TGTGCCAGCAGATTGTACGGGACAGGGGGCTCCTACGAGCAGTACTTC,CASRLYGTGGSYEQYF
TRBJ1-3,TRBD1,-,TRBV15,TGTGCCACCAGCCTACCCGACAGGGCCAGAAACACCATATATTTT,CATSLPDRARNTIYF
TRBJ2-1,-,-,TRBV9,TGTGCCAGCAGCGTAACCCCGGGGAACAATGAGCAGTTCTTC,CASSVTPGNNEQFF
TRBJ1-2,-,-,TRBV13,TGTGCCAGCAGCCTCCCATCGACAGGACGTAGTGGCTACACCTTC,CASSLPSTGRSGYTF
TRBJ2-3,-,-,TRBV10-2,TGCGCCAGCTTAACGGGACTCCGACCAGATACGCAGTATTTT,CASLTGLRPDTQYF
TRBJ2-1,TRBD2,-,TRBV28,TGTGCCAGCAGCCTAGCGGGGTGGAACTCCTACAATGAGCAGTTCTTC,CASSLAGWNSYNEQFF